This TCR beta chain comes out of a study of OX40 agonist ivuxolimab in advanced cancers. Study-level findings and limits: Low clonal expansion, among the lowest seen, marked partial responders at 0.1-3.0 mg/kg.

Autoimmune disease history or systemic immunosuppression led to patients being barred. Sequencing used immunoSEQ multiplex PCR; TCRdb keeps in-frame clones, though not all of them. The sample has tens of thousands of clones; roughly nine tenths are singletons. With respect to this clone: What it recognizes is unknown.

This sequence originates from an adult with an advanced solid tumor such as melanoma, head and neck, liver or kidney cancer. The specimen comprised CD4+ or CD8+ T cells sorted from blood, sampled in a trial of the OX40 agonist ivuxolimab.

CDR3 bases: TGCGCCAGCAGCCAAGATCTACAGGGTCTACCCTACAATGAGCAGTTCTTC. It specifies CASSQDLQGLPYNEQFF. The chain uses TRBV4-1 and TRBJ2-1; D is perhaps TRBD1 (6 bases). The V gene's germline CDR1 is MGHRA and CDR2 YSYEKL. The V end was cut by 0 bases, the J end by 2 bases, with 14 bases between. This CDR3 comprises 17 residues.